The clone carrying this T cell receptor (beta chain) was found a few times. Antigen unknown. Trimming took off 3 bases at V and 6 bases at J, with 12 bases between the two ends. Germline V gives CDR1 LNHDA, CDR2 SQIVND (reference sequence). This CDR3 spans 14 amino acids. This sample is drawn from a study of T cell repertoires in cytomegalovirus infection. TCRdb redid the calling of the reads with MiXCR, one entry per CDR3 protein. Found here are about 700,000 distinct CDR3 sequences, around 30% of them singletons; the top ten hold 15% to 20%. The receptor comes from a human donor in good health (CMV status not recorded). Some clones in this sample may be carry-over from other donors' samples. The chain carries TRBV19 and TRBJ1-5; D might be TRBD1 (5 bases). The material sequenced was cultured PBMCs, taken from culture after CMV antigen stimulation. The CDR3 region is CASSIPGGFQPQHF. CDR3 nucleotide sequence: TGTGCCAGTAGTATTCCGGGGGGGTTTCAGCCCCAGCATTTT.